The source of this T cell receptor beta chain is a study of blood T cells in healthy people across ages. A J-beta primer mix and a sample-barcoded 5' primer were used in a second PCR of about 7 to 12 cycles. TCRdb ran MiXCR on the 5' RACE reads and lists one entry per CDR3 protein. The sample lists fewer than 1,000,000 distinct CDR3 sequences, more than 35% occurring once. This CDR3 spans 13 amino acids. V lost 5 bases, J lost 1 base, and 11 bases lay in between. Germline V CDR1 and CDR2: DFQATT, SNEGSKA (reference sequence). The genes are TRBV20-1 and TRBJ1-1, with a weak D call TRBD1 (6 bases). Sequenced sample: blood. This TCR derives from a man older than 75 in good health. In nucleotides, the CDR3 is TGCAGTGCTGCGGGACATTCGAACACTGAAGCTTTCTTT. Translated: CSAAGHSNTEAFF.